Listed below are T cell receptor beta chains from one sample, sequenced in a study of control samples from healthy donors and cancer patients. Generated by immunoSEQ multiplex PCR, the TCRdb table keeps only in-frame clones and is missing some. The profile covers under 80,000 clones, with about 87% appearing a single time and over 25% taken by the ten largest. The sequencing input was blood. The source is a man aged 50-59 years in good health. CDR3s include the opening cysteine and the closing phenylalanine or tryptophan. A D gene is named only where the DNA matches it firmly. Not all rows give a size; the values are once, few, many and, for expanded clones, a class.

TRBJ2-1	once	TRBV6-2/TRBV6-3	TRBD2	TGTGCCAGCAGTCCCCTGAGCGGGGGTTGGGCGGAGCAGTTCTTC	CASSPLSGGWAEQFF
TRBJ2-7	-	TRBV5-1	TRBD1	TGCGCCAGCAGCATAGGGACAGGGGCTACTGATACAATCTCCTACGAGCAGTACTTC	CASSIGTGATDTISYEQYF
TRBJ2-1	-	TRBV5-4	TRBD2	TGTGCCAGCAGCTTGGTAATAAGCGGGAGCTACAATGAGCAGTTCTTC	CASSLVISGSYNEQFF
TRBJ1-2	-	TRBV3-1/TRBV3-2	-	TGTGCCAGCAGCCAAGTGGAAGCCCGGGGTGGCTACACCTTC	CASSQVEARGGYTF
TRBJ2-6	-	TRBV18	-	TGTGCCAGTTGGATCTCTGGGGCCAACGTCCTGACTTTC	CASWISGANVLTF
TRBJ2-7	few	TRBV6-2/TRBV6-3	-	TGTGCCAGCAGCCCCCTTGATGGCTACGAGCAGTACTTC	CASSPLDGYEQYF
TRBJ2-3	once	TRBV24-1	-	TGTGCCACCATTACAGATACGCAGTATTTT	CATITDTQYF
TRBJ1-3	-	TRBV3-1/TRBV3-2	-	TGTGCCAGCAGCCAAGATCGCGGACCCGGAAACACCATATATTTT	CASSQDRGPGNTIYF
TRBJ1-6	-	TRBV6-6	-	TGTGCCAGCAGTTACTCCAGGCAGGGGAGTTCACCCCTCCACTTT	CASSYSRQGSSPLHF
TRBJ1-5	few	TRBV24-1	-	TGTGCCACCCAGGGGAGCAATCAGCCCCAGCATTTT	CATQGSNQPQHF
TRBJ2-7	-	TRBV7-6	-	TGTGCCAGCAGCCCAACGGTATCCTACGAGCAGTACTTC	CASSPTVSYEQYF
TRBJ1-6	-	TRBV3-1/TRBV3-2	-	TGTGCCAGCAGCCAACGACCCCTACAGGGAGGTGGTTCACCCCTCCACTTT	CASSQRPLQGGGSPLHF
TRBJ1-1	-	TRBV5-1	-	TGCGCCAGCAGCTTGAGGGGACAGAACACTGAAGCTTTCTTT	CASSLRGQNTEAFF
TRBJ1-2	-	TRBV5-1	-	TGCGCCAGCAGCTCCGAGACAGTGAACTATGGCTACACCTTC	CASSSETVNYGYTF
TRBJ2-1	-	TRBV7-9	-	TGTGCCAGCAGCCCCCAGGGGGGGATGGACTACAATGAGCAGTTCTTC	CASSPQGGMDYNEQFF
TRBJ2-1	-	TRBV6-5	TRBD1	TGTGCCAGCAGTCAGACAGGGCATGAGCAGTTCTTC	CASSQTGHEQFF
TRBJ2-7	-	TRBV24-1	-	TGTGCCACCAGTGATCCCGGACGGTTTAACTACGAGCAGTACTTC	CATSDPGRFNYEQYF
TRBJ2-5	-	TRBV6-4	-	TGTGCCAGCAGCGCTGACAGAAGAGAGACCCAGTACTTC	CASSADRRETQYF
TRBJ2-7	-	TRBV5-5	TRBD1	TGTGCCAGCAGCGTGGCCGGGACAGGGATCTACGAGCAGTACTTC	CASSVAGTGIYEQYF
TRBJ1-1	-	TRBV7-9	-	TGTGCCAGCAGCTTAGTAGGGCGGGGGACTGAAGCTTTCTTT	CASSLVGRGTEAFF
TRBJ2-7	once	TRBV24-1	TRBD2	TGTGCCACCAGTGGTTTGACTAGCGGGAGCTACGAGCAGTACTTC	CATSGLTSGSYEQYF
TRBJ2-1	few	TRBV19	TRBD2	TGTGCCAGTAGTATCGGGACTAGCAGTTACAATGAGCAGTTCTTC	CASSIGTSSYNEQFF
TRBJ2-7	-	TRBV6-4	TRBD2	TGTCAAGCGGCGGGGGGTAGCGGGAGCAACGAGCAGTACTTC	CQAAGGSGSNEQYF
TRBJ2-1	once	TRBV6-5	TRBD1	TGTGCCAGCAGTCCCAGGGGGCGAAATGAGCAGTTCTTC	CASSPRGRNEQFF
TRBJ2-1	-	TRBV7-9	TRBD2	TGTGCCAGCAGCCCGCGGACTAGCGGGAGTGGGGAACAGTTCTTC	CASSPRTSGSGEQFF
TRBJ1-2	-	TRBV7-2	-	TGTGCCAGCAGCTTAGCGTACGAGGGATATGGCTACACCTTC	CASSLAYEGYGYTF
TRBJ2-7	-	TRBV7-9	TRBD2	TGTGCCAGCAGCCCGACGACTAGCGGGGGCTCCTACGAGCAGTACTTC	CASSPTTSGGSYEQYF
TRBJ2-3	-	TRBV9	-	TGTGCCAGCAGCGGAAGGGGTAACTCAGATACGCAGTATTTT	CASSGRGNSDTQYF
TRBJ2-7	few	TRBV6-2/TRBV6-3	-	TGTGCCAGCAGTTATCCTGACGGTAGCTCCTACGAGCAGTACTTC	CASSYPDGSSYEQYF
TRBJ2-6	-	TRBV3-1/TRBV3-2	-	TGTGCCAGCAGCCACGACAGCTCTGGGGCCAACGTCCTGACTTTC	CASSHDSSGANVLTF